This T cell receptor (beta chain) was identified during a study of T-cell reconstitution after alpha-beta-depleted transplantation in children. Trimming left V 4 bases short and J 5 bases short, with 23 bases between. The germline V gene encodes CDR1 DFQATT and CDR2 SNEGSKA (reference sequence). The length of the CDR3 is 17 residues. TCRbeta library preparation incorporated unique molecular identifiers. TCRdb independently ran MiXCR on the PCR reads; one entry per CDR3 protein. In the table there are about 640,000 distinct CDR3 sequences, 15% to 20% of which are singletons. The sample holds many counts of this clonotype.

This clonotype was sampled from a human donor who donated a stem cell graft to a child with acute myeloid leukemia. The source was PBMCs from the stem cell graft donor, collected from the stem cell graft. The chain employs TRBV20-1 and TRBJ1-4; D gene unclear. The CDR3: CSANALGRSETNEKLFF. The CDR3 region has the DNA TGCAGTGCTAACGCCCTAGGCCGGTCAGAAACCAATGAAAAACTGTTTTTT.